This is a list of T cell receptor beta chains from one sample in a study of T cells in Graves' hyperthyroidism and ophthalmopathy. From the multiplex PCR reads, TCRdb called clonotypes with MiXCR, one entry per CDR3 protein. In the table there are around 300,000 distinct CDR3 sequences, 10% to 15% of which are singletons. Sample: blood. All receptors come from a woman aged 30 to 39 with Graves' hyperthyroidism that later progressed to Graves' ophthalmopathy. CDR3s leave out the opening cysteine and the closing phenylalanine or tryptophan. Some rows have no size entry. The others give once, few or many, or a class for an expanded clone.

V | size | CDR3
TRBV12-3/TRBV12-4 | many | ASSLEGTRQETQY
TRBV11-2 | - | ASTTFGAPYEQY
TRBV28 | many | ASSFSNQGKNIQY
TRBV7-9 | many | ASSLSGNYNEQF
TRBV28 | many | ASMGGWSQPQH
TRBV4-2 | few | ASSQDLNNSPLH
TRBV29-1 | - | SVGGGQINEKLF
TRBV30 | many | AWSKGQGRSEAF
TRBV4-1 | - | ASSQDTSGYYGYT
TRBV10-3 | many | AISESLAGSFLGEQF
TRBV7-2 | many | ASSLALPGSTIY